This TCR beta chain was documented in a study of blood T cells in healthy people across ages. Findings and caveats of the study: The percentage of naive T cells correlated strongly with TCR beta diversity. Aged donors had fewer naive CD4+ cells and lower diversity than long-lived donors.

Regarding this clonotype: What it recognizes is unknown.

Using a J-beta primer mix together with a sample-barcoded 5' primer, a second PCR was run for roughly 6 to 11 cycles. Samples each returned at least 3 million CDR3-containing paired-end reads. TCRdb re-derived calls from the 5' RACE reads in MiXCR, one entry per CDR3 protein. The sample lists 650,000 to 900,000 distinct CDR3 sequences; 55% to 65% were seen once. CDR1 and CDR2 from the germline V gene are SGHRS and YFSETQ. This CDR3 is 14 amino acids long. V lost 6 bases to trimming and J lost 5 bases; unmatched junction nucleotides: 8. The receptor was isolated from a man younger than 40 in good health. This chain uses TRBV5-1 with TRBJ2-7; 10 bases match TRBD2. Sequenced material: blood. The CDR3: CASTSSGGRNEQYF. CDR3 in DNA: TGCGCCAGCACCTCTAGCGGGGGCAGGAACGAGCAGTACTTC. The full variable domain, completed using reference TRBV5-1 and TRBJ2-7, is KAGVTQTPRYLIKTRGQQVTLSCSPISGHRSVSWYQQTPGQGLQFLFEYFSETQRNKGNFPGRFSGRQFSNSRSEMNVSTLELGDSALYLCASTSSGGRNEQYFGPGTRLTVT.